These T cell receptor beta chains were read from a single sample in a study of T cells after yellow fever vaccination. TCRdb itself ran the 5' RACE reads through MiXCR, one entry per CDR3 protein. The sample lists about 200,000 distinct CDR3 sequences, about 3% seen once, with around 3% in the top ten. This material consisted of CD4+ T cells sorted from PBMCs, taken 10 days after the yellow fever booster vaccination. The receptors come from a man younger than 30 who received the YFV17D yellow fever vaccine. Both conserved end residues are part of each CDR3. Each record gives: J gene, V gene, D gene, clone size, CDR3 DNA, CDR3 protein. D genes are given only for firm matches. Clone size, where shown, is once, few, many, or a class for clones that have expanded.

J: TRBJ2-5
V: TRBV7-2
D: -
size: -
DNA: TGTGCCAGCAGCTTAGCGTTGAGGGCTGGGGAGACCCAGTACTTC
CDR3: CASSLALRAGETQYF

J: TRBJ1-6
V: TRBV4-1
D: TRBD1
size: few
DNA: TGCGCCAGCAGCCATGACAGGGGATCCTATAATTCACCCCTCCACTTT
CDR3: CASSHDRGSYNSPLHF

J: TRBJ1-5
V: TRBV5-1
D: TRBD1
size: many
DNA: TGCGCCAGCAGCCCCGGGACAGGAGCTAATCAGCCCCAGCATTTT
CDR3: CASSPGTGANQPQHF

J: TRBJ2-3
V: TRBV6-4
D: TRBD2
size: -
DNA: TGTGCCAGCAGTGCCTCTAGCGGGGGGACAGATACGCAGTATTTT
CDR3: CASSASSGGTDTQYF

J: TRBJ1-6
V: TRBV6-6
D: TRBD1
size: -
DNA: TGTGCCAGCAGTTCCCCGGACAGGTTCTCGAGCTCCTATAATTCACCCCTCCACTTT
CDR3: CASSSPDRFSSSYNSPLHF

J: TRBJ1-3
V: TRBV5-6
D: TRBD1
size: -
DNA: TGTGCCAGCAGCTTGGTCGACAGGGCGGAAAACACCATATATTTT
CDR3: CASSLVDRAENTIYF

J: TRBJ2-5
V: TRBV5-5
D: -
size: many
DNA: TGTGCCAGCAGCTTGCTAACGGTGGAGACCCAGTACTTC
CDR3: CASSLLTVETQYF

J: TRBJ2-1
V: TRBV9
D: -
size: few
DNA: TGTGCCAGCAGCGTAGAATCAGCAGGTTACAATGAGCAGTTCTTC
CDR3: CASSVESAGYNEQFF

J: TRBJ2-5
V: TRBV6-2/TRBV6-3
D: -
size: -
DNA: TGTGCCAGCTTGGTAAGCGGCCAAGAGACCCAGTACTTC
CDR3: CASLVSGQETQYF

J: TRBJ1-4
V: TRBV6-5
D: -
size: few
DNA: TGTGCCAGCAGTGGGGGCTTGGGCAGGGAAAATGAAAAACTGTTTTTT
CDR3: CASSGGLGRENEKLFF

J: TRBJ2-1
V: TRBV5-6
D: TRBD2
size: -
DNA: TGTGCCAGCAGCTTGGAATATCAGACGGGGGGGCAGAGCTCCTACAATGAGCAGTTCTTC
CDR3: CASSLEYQTGGQSSYNEQFF

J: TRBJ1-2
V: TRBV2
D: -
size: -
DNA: TGTGCCAGCAGTGAGCTGGGGAACTATGGCTACACCTTC
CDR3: CASSELGNYGYTF

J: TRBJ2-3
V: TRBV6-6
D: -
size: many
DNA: TGTGCCACCACCCGGGGGACAGATACGCAGTATTTT
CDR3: CATTRGTDTQYF

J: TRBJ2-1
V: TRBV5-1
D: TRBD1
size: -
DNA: TGCGCCAGCACCGCCGGGACAGGGTACAATGAGCAGTTCTTC
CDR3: CASTAGTGYNEQFF

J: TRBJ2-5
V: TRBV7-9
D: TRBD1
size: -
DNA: TGTGCCAGCAGCCCGACAGGGTCGGCTTGGGAGACCCAGTACTTC
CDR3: CASSPTGSAWETQYF

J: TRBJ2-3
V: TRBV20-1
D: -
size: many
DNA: TGCAGTGCTCGTTGGACCCTAGGGGTAGGGACAGATACGCAGTATTTT
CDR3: CSARWTLGVGTDTQYF